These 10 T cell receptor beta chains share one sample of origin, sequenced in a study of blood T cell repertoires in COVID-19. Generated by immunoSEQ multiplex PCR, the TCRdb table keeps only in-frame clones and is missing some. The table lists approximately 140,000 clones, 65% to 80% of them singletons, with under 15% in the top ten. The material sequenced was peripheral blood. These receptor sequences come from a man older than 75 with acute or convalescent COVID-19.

The CDR3 is CASSHRRGVVNTEAFF. In DNA, the CDR3 is TGCGCCAGCAGCCATCGGAGAGGAGTCGTGAACACTGAAGCTTTCTTT. The V call is TRBV4-1, the J call TRBJ1-1, with D unresolved. CDR3 length: 16 residues. The V gene's germline CDR1 is MGHRA and CDR2 YSYEKL. V was cut by 3 bases and J by 0 bases, with 14 bases left in between.

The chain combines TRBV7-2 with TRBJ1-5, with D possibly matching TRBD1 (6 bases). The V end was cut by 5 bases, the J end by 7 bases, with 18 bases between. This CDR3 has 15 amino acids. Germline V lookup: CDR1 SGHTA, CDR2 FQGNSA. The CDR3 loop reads CASSPNQGIRQPQHF. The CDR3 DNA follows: TGTGCCAGCAGCCCCAATCAGGGGATAAGGCAGCCCCAGCATTTT.

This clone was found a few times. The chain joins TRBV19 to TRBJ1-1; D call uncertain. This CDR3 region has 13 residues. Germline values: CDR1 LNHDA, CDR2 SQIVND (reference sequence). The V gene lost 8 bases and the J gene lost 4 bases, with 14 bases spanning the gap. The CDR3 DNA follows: TGTGCCAGTCGCCAGCGGGAGTTCACTGAAGCTTTCTTT. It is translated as CASRQREFTEAFF.

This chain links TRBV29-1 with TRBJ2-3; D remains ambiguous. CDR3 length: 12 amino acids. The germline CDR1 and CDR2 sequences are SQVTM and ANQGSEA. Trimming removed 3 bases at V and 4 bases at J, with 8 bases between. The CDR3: CSVDSEADTQYF. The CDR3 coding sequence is TGCAGCGTTGATTCAGAAGCAGATACGCAGTATTTT.

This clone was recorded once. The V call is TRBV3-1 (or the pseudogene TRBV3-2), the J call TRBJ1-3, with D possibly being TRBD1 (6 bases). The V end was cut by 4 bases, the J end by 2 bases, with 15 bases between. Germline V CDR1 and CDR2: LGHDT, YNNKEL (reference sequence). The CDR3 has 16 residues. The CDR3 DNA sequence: TGTGCCAGCAGCCCTCGACAGGCATCCACTGGAAACACCATATATTTT. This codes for CASSPRQASTGNTIYF.

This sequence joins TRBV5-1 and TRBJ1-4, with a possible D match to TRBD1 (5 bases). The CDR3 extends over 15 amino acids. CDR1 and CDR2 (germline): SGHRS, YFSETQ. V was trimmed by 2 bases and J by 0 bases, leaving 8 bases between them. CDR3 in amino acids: CASSFETATNEKLFF. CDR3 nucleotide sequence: TGCGCCAGCAGCTTCGAGACAGCAACTAATGAAAAACTGTTTTTT. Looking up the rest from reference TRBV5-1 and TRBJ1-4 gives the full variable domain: KAGVTQTPRYLIKTRGQQVTLSCSPISGHRSVSWYQQTPGQGLQFLFEYFSETQRNKGNFPGRFSGRQFSNSRSEMNVSTLELGDSALYLCASSFETATNEKLFFGSGTQLSVL.

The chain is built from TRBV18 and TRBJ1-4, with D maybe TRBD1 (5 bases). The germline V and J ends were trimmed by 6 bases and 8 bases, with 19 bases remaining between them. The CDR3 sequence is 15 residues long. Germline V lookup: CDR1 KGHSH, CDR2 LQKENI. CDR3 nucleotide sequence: TGTGCCAGCTCTCCTAGCCAGGGAGGAGCGGAAAAACTGTTTTTT. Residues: CASSPSQGGAEKLFF.

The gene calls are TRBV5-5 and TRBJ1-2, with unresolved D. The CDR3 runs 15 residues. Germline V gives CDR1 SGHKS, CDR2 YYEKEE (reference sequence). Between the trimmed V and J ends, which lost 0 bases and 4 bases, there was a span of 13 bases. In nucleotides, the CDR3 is TGTGCCAGCAGCTTGGCCGGCAGAGGATCCTATGGCTACACCTTC. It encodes CASSLAGRGSYGYTF. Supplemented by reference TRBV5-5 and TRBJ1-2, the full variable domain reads DAGVTQSPTHLIKTRGQQVTLRCSPISGHKSVSWYQQVLGQGPQFIFQYYEKEERGRGNFPDRFSARQFPNYSSELNVNALLLGDSALYLCASSLAGRGSYGYTFGSGTRLTVV.

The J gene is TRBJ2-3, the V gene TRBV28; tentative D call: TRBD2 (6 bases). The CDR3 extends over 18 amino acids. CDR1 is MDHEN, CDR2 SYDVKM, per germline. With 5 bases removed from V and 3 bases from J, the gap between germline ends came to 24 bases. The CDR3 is CASSGLARRPGRTDTQYF. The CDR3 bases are TGTGCCAGCAGTGGCCTTGCGAGACGCCCGGGGAGGACAGATACGCAGTATTTT.

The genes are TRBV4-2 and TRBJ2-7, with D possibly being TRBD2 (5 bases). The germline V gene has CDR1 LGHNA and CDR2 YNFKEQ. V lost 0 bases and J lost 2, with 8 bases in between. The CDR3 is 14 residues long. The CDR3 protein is CASSQDPGTYEQYF. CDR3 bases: TGTGCCAGCAGCCAAGATCCGGGAACCTACGAGCAGTACTTC.